These 2 T cell receptor beta chains were all obtained from the same sample, sequenced in a study of blood T cells in healthy people across ages. Primers used in a second PCR of roughly 6 to 12 cycles were a sample-barcoded 5' primer and a J-beta primer mix. TCRdb re-derived calls from the 5' RACE reads in MiXCR, one entry per CDR3 protein. This sample has approximately 1.5 million distinct CDR3 sequences; about 31% occur once, and the top ten carry 11%. Input material: blood. These receptor sequences come from a woman aged 30 to 39 in good health.

The chain is built from TRBV7-2 and TRBJ1-5; maybe TRBD1 (5 bases). Trimming removed 1 base at V and 2 bases at J, with 12 bases between. Germline CDR1 reads SGHTA; CDR2 reads FQGNSA. The CDR3 runs 16 residues. The CDR3 sequence: CASSLEGSSGNQPQHF. For the CDR3, the DNA is TGTGCCAGCAGCTTAGAGGGGTCATCTGGCAATCAGCCCCAGCATTTT.

This clonotype was seen only a few times. Germline is not matched at one junction end, which may reflect a read error. The genes are TRBV6-2 or TRBV6-3 and TRBJ2-1; weak D call: TRBD1 (5 bases). Germline values: CDR1 MNHEY, CDR2 SVGEGT. The CDR3 is 15 amino acids. CDR3 nucleotide sequence: TGCGCCAGCAGCCCATTCAGACAGATTTACAATGAGCAGTTCTTC. This translates into CASSPFRQIYNEQFF.